This T cell receptor (beta chain) was observed in a study of glioma-infiltrating T cells. Study summary: Low-grade gliomas were grade II; glioblastomas were grade IV at initial diagnosis.

With regard to this clonotype: Its antigen remains unidentified.

This CDR3 has 13 amino acids. Germline CDR1 reads SGHNT; CDR2 reads YYREEE (reference sequence). Trimming removed 4 bases from V and 6 bases from J; junction bases left unmatched: 6. Whole-study results and caveats: Tissue-blood divergence was below expectation in non-neoplastic patients, above in gliomas. Signature shared blood CDR3 motifs were enriched in low-divergence and depleted in high-divergence patients.

Using RNA template, CDR3s of TCR alpha and beta were amplified with iRepertoire arm-PCR. TCRdb itself ran the multiplex PCR reads through MiXCR, one entry per CDR3 protein. The sample shows about 400,000 distinct CDR3 sequences, around 45% of them seen only once. The origin of this receptor is a human donor with low-grade glioma or glioblastoma, undergoing nonglioma brain surgery, or in good health (not recorded which). The sequenced sample was glioma tissue, nonneoplastic brain tissue, or PBMCs (not recorded which). The J gene is TRBJ1-1, the V gene TRBV5-4; TRBD1 matches at 7 bases. CDR3 region: CASSPPQGAEAFF. The CDR3 DNA sequence: TGTGCCAGCAGCCCGCCCCAGGGGGCTGAAGCTTTCTTT.